The 15 T cell receptor beta chains below all came from one sample that was sequenced in a study of blood T cell repertoires in COVID-19. Sequenced by immunoSEQ multiplex PCR; TCRdb stores in-frame clones only, minus some. The table shows a few hundred thousand clones, with approximately 82% occurring only once. Sequencing was done on a sample of PBMCs or T cells enriched from blood (not recorded which). These receptors all come from a man aged 35-49 years who had recovered from COVID-19.

The rearrangement joins TRBV29-1 to TRBJ1-4; the D gene is possibly TRBD1 (5 bases). The CDR3 is made up of 14 amino acids. Trimming left V 4 bases short and J 3 bases short, with 12 bases between. Per the germline V gene, CDR1 is SQVTM and CDR2 is ANQGSEA. The CDR3 loop is CSVGWGASNEKLFF. Here the CDR3 DNA reads TGCAGCGTTGGATGGGGCGCATCTAATGAAAAACTGTTTTTT.

This clone has a single count. This rearrangement joins TRBV5-1 to TRBJ1-2; 10 bases agree with TRBD1. This CDR3 spans 15 amino acids. The V gene's germline CDR1 is SGHRS and CDR2 YFSETQ. V was clipped by 4 bases and J by 5 bases; unmatched bases: 8. CDR3: CASSDPDRGIYGYTF. The CDR3 DNA sequence: TGCGCCAGCAGCGACCCGGACAGGGGGATATATGGCTACACCTTC.

The V call is TRBV27, the J call TRBJ2-5; TRBD1 matches at 7 bases. The CDR3 contains 13 residues. Germline assignment: CDR1 MNHEY and CDR2 SMNVEV (reference sequence). V lost 3 bases and J lost 3; bases outside the gene matches: 1. CDR3 in DNA: TGTGCCAGCAGTTTTGGGACAGAAGAGACCCAGTACTTC. It translates to CASSFGTEETQYF.

This chain connects TRBV27 to TRBJ1-3, with D possibly being TRBD1 (6 bases). Germline V lookup: CDR1 MNHEY, CDR2 SMNVEV (reference sequence). The CDR3 loop spans 12 amino acids. V dropped 7 bases and J dropped 4 bases, with 8 bases sitting between them. CDR3 DNA sequence: TGTGCCAGCATGGGGGCCGGAAACACCATATATTTT. Encoded protein: CASMGAGNTIYF.

This rearrangement joins TRBV28 to TRBJ2-7; unclear D gene. V was cut by 10 bases and J by 2 bases, with 15 bases left in between. Germline V gene lookup returns CDR1 MDHEN and CDR2 SYDVKM. This CDR3 has 13 residues. The CDR3 region is CATTHPQTYEQYF. The CDR3 coding sequence is TGTGCCACCACCCACCCGCAGACCTACGAGCAGTACTTC.

The rearrangement uses TRBV30 and TRBJ2-2; 7 bases map to TRBD1. This CDR3 is built from 15 residues. In germline, CDR1 is GTSNPN, CDR2 SVGIG (reference sequence). With 4 bases clipped from V and 5 bases from J, the junction kept 10 bases outside the gene matches. CDR3 sequence (DNA): TGTGCCTGGAACCGACAGGGCGGTAGTACCGGGGAGCTGTTTTTT. Translated, it gives CAWNRQGGSTGELFF. The full variable domain, with the rest looked up from reference TRBV30 and TRBJ2-2, is SQTIHQWPATLVQPVGSPLSLECTVEGTSNPNLYWYRQAAGRGLQLLFYSVGIGQISSEVPQNLSASRPQDRQFILSSKKLLLSDSGFYLCAWNRQGGSTGELFFGEGSRLTVL.

The V and J genes are TRBV5-1 and TRBJ2-3; D is uncertain. The V end was cut by 4 bases, the J end by 4 bases, with 10 bases between. This CDR3 region has 13 residues. Germline CDR1 is SGHRS and CDR2 is YFSETQ. The CDR3 here is CASSKIIADTQYF. The DNA for the CDR3 is TGCGCCAGCAGCAAGATTATAGCAGATACGCAGTATTTT.

This clone has a handful of counts. The genes are TRBV30 and TRBJ1-1, with a weak D call TRBD1 (6 bases). V was pared by 0 bases and J by 4 bases, with 9 bases between. This CDR3 has 13 residues. CDR1 and CDR2 (germline): GTSNPN, SVGIG (reference sequence). Here the CDR3 reads CAWSVQDSTEAFF. In DNA form, the CDR3 reads TGTGCCTGGAGTGTACAGGACAGCACTGAAGCTTTCTTT. Full variable domain (remainder filled in from reference TRBV30 and TRBJ1-1): SQTIHQWPATLVQPVGSPLSLECTVEGTSNPNLYWYRQAAGRGLQLLFYSVGIGQISSEVPQNLSASRPQDRQFILSSKKLLLSDSGFYLCAWSVQDSTEAFFGQGTRLTVV.

The chain couples TRBV29-1 to TRBJ2-5, with D tentatively TRBD1 (7 bases). Trimming shortened V by 6 bases and J by 1 base, and 18 bases separated the two germline ends. Germline loops: CDR1 SQVTM, CDR2 ANQGSEA. This CDR3 has 15 residues. The CDR3 bases are TGCAGCGTAGTTTTTGCGGGGACAGTCCAAGAGACCCAGTACTTC. This translates into CSVVFAGTVQETQYF.

This clone was detected a few times. This chain uses TRBV18 with TRBJ2-2; perhaps TRBD1 as D (5 bases). V was clipped by 6 bases and J by 0 bases, with 11 bases between them. From germline, CDR1 is KGHSH and CDR2 LQKENI. This CDR3 is 15 amino acids long. This CDR3 is CASSSATANTGELFF. The CDR3 region has the DNA TGTGCCAGCTCCTCTGCGACAGCGAACACCGGGGAGCTGTTTTTT. Supplemented by reference TRBV18 and TRBJ2-2, the full variable domain reads NAGVMQNPRHLVRRRGQEARLRCSPMKGHSHVYWYRQLPEEGLKFMVYLQKENIIDESGMPKERFSAEFPKEGPSILRIQQVVRGDSAAYFCASSSATANTGELFFGEGSRLTVL.

V usage is TRBV5-1 and J usage is TRBJ2-3; D possibly corresponds to TRBD1 (7 bases). Deletions cut 7 bases from V and 3 bases from J, with 12 bases between. Germline-derived CDR1 and CDR2 are SGHRS and YFSETQ. The CDR3 has 13 amino acids. Here the CDR3 reads CASGQEGTDTQYF. The CDR3 coding sequence is TGCGCCAGCGGACAGGAGGGGACAGATACGCAGTATTTT.

The rearrangement links TRBV7-9 to TRBJ2-3; TRBD2 matches at 7 bases. Germline loops: CDR1 SEHNR, CDR2 FQNEAQ (reference sequence). CDR3 length: 13 amino acids. Trimming removed 4 bases from V and 6 bases from J; junction bases left unmatched: 4. CDR3 sequence (DNA): TGTGCCAGCAGCTCACGGGGGGTGGATACGCAGTATTTT. Amino acids: CASSSRGVDTQYF.

Here the CDR3 DNA reads TGTGCCAGCAGCACTCGGACAGGGCTGACTGAAGCTTTCTTT. Its protein product is CASSTRTGLTEAFF. This chain uses TRBV7-2 with TRBJ1-1; 8 nucleotides line up with TRBD1. With 5 bases clipped from V and 5 bases from J, the junction kept 7 bases outside the gene matches. This CDR3 spans 14 amino acids. Looked up from germline, CDR1 is SGHTA and CDR2 is FQGNSA.

V gene TRBV7-2 combines with J gene TRBJ2-2; TRBD1 aligns across 8 bases. Losses at the gene ends were 5 bases for V and 4 bases for J; bases not matched to a gene: 9. Germline V CDR1 and CDR2: SGHTA, FQGNSA. This CDR3 has 16 residues. The CDR3 is CASSLQGATITGELFF. The CDR3, as DNA: TGTGCCAGCAGCCTTCAGGGGGCGACGATCACCGGGGAGCTGTTTTTT.

The rearrangement joins TRBV6-5 to TRBJ1-1; TRBD1 aligns across 7 bases. Germline V gene data show CDR1 as MNHEY and CDR2 as SVGAGI. CDR3 size: 15 residues. V gave up 2 bases and J gave up 3 bases; unmatched junction bases: 6. The CDR3 loop reads CASSYGGGLDTEAFF. DNA for the CDR3: TGTGCCAGCAGTTACGGAGGGGGCCTGGACACTGAAGCTTTCTTT.